The 8 T cell receptor beta chains below were found in one sample sequenced in a study of blood T cells in healthy people across ages. PCR was performed a second time for about 7 to 11 cycles using a sample-barcoded 5' primer and a J-beta primer mix. TCRdb reanalysed the 5' RACE reads using MiXCR and keeps one entry per CDR3 protein. The sample contains 550,000 to 800,000 distinct CDR3 sequences, over 20% of which appear only once. The sequencing sample was made of blood. These receptors were collected from a man between 65 and 85 years old in good health.

This clonotype was seen more than once but under ten times. The CDR3 sequence: CSAQGPQNIQYF. The DNA of the CDR3 is TGCAGTGCTCAGGGGCCCCAAAACATTCAGTACTTC. This rearrangement joins TRBV20-1 to TRBJ2-4, with D perhaps matching TRBD1 (6 bases). The CDR3 covers 12 residues. With 5 bases removed from V and 5 bases from J, the gap between germline ends came to 10 bases. CDR1 and CDR2 (germline): DFQATT, SNEGSKA (reference sequence).

This chain links TRBV19 with TRBJ2-2; weak D call: TRBD2 (6 bases). CDR3 length: 14 amino acids. Trimming took off 7 bases at V and 2 bases at J, with 11 bases between the two ends. Looked up from germline, CDR1 is LNHDA and CDR2 is SQIVND (reference sequence). The DNA of the CDR3 is TGTGCCAGTATGAGGACTACCAACACCGGGGAGCTGTTTTTT. It codes for CASMRTTNTGELFF. Based on the CDR3 plus reference TRBV19 and TRBJ2-2, the full variable domain is DGGITQSPKYLFRKEGQNVTLSCEQNLNHDAMYWYRQDPGQGLRLIYYSQIVNDFQKGDIAEGYSVSREKKESFPLTVTSAQKNPTAFYLCASMRTTNTGELFFGEGSRLTVL.

This clonotype has just a few counts. The J gene is TRBJ1-3, the V gene TRBV7-6; D ambiguous. Germline V gives CDR1 SGHVS, CDR2 FNYEAQ. V lost 3 bases and J lost 4, with 10 bases in between. The CDR3 is 14 amino acids. The CDR3 loop reads CASSFGVDGNTIYF. CDR3 in DNA: TGTGCCAGCAGCTTTGGGGTTGACGGAAACACCATATATTTT. Looking up the rest from reference TRBV7-6 and TRBJ1-3 gives the full variable domain: GAGVSQSPRYKVTKRGQDVALRCDPISGHVSLYWYRQALGQGPEFLTYFNYEAQQDKSGLPNDRFSAERPEGSISTLTIQRTEQRDSAMYRCASSFGVDGNTIYFGEGSWLTVV.

The rearrangement joins TRBV12-3 or TRBV12-4 to TRBJ2-2; a weak D match, TRBD1 (5 bases). V was trimmed by 1 base and J by 4 bases, leaving 10 bases between them. This CDR3 region has 15 residues. CDR3 region: CASSLVRRATGELFF. CDR3 in DNA: TGTGCCAGCAGTTTAGTTCGCAGGGCCACCGGGGAGCTGTTTTTT.

V is TRBV9 and J is TRBJ1-3, with D unclear. Trimming shortened V by 0 bases and J by 7 bases, and 14 bases separated the two germline ends. The CDR3 loop spans 15 amino acids. Germline loops: CDR1 SGDLS, CDR2 YYNGEE. CDR3 nucleotides: TGTGCCAGCAGCGTAGGCGGGAGCTCTGTGAACACCATATATTTT. Translation: CASSVGGSSVNTIYF.

This chain connects TRBV12-3 or TRBV12-4 to TRBJ2-1, with D perhaps TRBD1 (6 bases). The CDR3 consists of 16 residues. Trimming took off 3 bases at V and 2 bases at J, with 14 bases between the two ends. CDR3 nucleotides: TGTGCCAGCAGTTTTTTTGGTGGGGGCCCCTACAATGAGCAGTTCTTC. Its translation is CASSFFGGGPYNEQFF.

The DNA of the CDR3 is TGCAGCGTTGAAGGGCAGGACGGGTTCCAAGAGACCCAGTACTTC. It encodes CSVEGQDGFQETQYF. V is TRBV29-1 and J is TRBJ2-5; D is unclear. Germline V gene lookup returns CDR1 SQVTM and CDR2 ANQGSEA. The V gene lost 1 base and the J gene lost 1 base, with 13 bases spanning the gap. The CDR3 extends over 15 amino acids.

This chain joins TRBV20-1 and TRBJ2-5; a weak D match, TRBD1 (6 bases). The CDR3 covers 13 residues. Trimming took 6 bases from V and 4 from J, leaving 15 bases between them. Germline values: CDR1 DFQATT, CDR2 SNEGSKA (reference sequence). This CDR3 reads CSARPDRAETQYF. CDR3 DNA sequence: TGCAGTGCGCGGCCGGACAGAGCAGAGACCCAGTACTTC.